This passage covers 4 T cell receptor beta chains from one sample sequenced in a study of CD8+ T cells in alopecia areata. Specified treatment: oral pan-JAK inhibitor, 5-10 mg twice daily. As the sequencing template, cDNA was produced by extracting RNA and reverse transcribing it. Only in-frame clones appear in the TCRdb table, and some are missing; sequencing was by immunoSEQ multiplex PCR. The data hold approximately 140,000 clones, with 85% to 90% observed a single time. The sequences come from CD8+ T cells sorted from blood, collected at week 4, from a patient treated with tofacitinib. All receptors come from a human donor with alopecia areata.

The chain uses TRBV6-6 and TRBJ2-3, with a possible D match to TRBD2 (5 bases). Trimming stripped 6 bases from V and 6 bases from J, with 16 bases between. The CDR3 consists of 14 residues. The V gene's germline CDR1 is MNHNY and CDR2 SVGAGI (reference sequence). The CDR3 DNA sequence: TGTGCCAGCAGCCCCATCCTGGGCGGGGATACGCAGTATTTT. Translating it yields CASSPILGGDTQYF.

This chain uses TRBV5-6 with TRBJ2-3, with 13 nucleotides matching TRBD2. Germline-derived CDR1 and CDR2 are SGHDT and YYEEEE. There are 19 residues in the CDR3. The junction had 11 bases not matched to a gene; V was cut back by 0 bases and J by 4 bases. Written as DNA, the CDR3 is TGTGCCAGCAGCTTGGAGTCAGTGGGACTAGCGGGAAGGTCAGATACGCAGTATTTT. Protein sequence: CASSLESVGLAGRSDTQYF.

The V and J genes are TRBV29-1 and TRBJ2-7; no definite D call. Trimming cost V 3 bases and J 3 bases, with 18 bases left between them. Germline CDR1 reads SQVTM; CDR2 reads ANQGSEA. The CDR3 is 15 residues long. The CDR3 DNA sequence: TGCAGCGTTGAGGATGAGGCTCCCACCCACTACGAGCAGTACTTC. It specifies CSVEDEAPTHYEQYF.

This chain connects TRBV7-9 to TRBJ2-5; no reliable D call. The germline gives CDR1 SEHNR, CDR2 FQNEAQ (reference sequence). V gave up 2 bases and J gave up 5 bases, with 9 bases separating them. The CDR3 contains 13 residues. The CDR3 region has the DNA TGTGCCAGCAGCTTATACCCTGGGGAGACCCAGTACTTC. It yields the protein CASSLYPGETQYF.